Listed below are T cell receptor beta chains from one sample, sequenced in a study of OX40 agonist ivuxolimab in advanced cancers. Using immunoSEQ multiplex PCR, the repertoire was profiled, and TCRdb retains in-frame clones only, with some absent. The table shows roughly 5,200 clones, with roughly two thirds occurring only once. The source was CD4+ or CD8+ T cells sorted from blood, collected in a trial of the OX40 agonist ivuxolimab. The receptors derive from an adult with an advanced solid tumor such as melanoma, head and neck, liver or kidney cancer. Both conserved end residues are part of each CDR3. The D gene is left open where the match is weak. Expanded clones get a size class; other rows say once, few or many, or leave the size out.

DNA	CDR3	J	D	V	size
TGTGCCAGCAGTCAGCTAGCGGGAGGATTCAATGAGCAGTTCTTC	CASSQLAGGFNEQFF	TRBJ2-1	TRBD2	TRBV7-3	few
TGCGCCAGCAGCTACAGGGTGAACACTGAAGCTTTCTTT	CASSYRVNTEAFF	TRBJ1-1	NA	TRBV5-1	NA
TGTGCCAGCAGATTAACTAGCGGGATCACCCAGCAGTACTTC	CASRLTSGITQQYF	TRBJ2-7	TRBD2	TRBV11-2	hyperexpanded
TGCGCCAGCACCTTGGACATTAGCAATCAGCCCCAGCATTTT	CASTLDISNQPQHF	TRBJ1-5	NA	TRBV4-3	NA
TGTGCCAGCGGGACAGGACCATACAATGAGCAGTTCTTC	CASGTGPYNEQFF	TRBJ2-1	TRBD1	TRBV6-5	NA
TGTGCCAGCAGTGAGGGGCGGGAGGTGTACGAGCAGTACTTC	CASSEGREVYEQYF	TRBJ2-7	TRBD2	TRBV6-1	NA
TGTGCCAGCAGCGCGACTAGCGGGAGTTTGGATGAGCAGTTCTTC	CASSATSGSLDEQFF	TRBJ2-1	TRBD2	TRBV9	NA
TGTGCCAGCAGCGGAGACAGGGCTAGCACAGATACGCAGTATTTT	CASSGDRASTDTQYF	TRBJ2-3	TRBD1	TRBV9	medium-sized
TGTGCCAGCAGTCCCCCCCTGACTAGCGGGAGGGATAATGAGCAGTTCTTC	CASSPPLTSGRDNEQFF	TRBJ2-1	TRBD2	TRBV28	NA
TGTGCCAGCAGGACCCCAAGCTCTGGGGCCAACGTCCTGACTTTC	CASRTPSSGANVLTF	TRBJ2-6	NA	TRBV28	NA
TGTGCCAGCAGCTTGGGGACTAGCGGGCGATACAATGAGCAGTTCTTC	CASSLGTSGRYNEQFF	TRBJ2-1	TRBD2	TRBV5-6	once
TGTGCCAGCTCACCACCCACGGGAAACACCGGGGAGCTGTTTTTT	CASSPPTGNTGELFF	TRBJ2-2	NA	TRBV18	NA
TGTGCCAGCAGCTTAGCCCGCGGGTACGAGCAGTACTTC	CASSLARGYEQYF	TRBJ2-7	NA	TRBV11-3	NA
TGTGCCAGCAGCCAAAGTCACGCCGTGAACACTGAAGCTTTCTTT	CASSQSHAVNTEAFF	TRBJ1-1	NA	TRBV14	NA
TGTGCCAGCAGCCCCGGGGCGGGCGGGGAGCTGTTTTTT	CASSPGAGGELFF	TRBJ2-2	NA	TRBV7-9	NA
TGTGCCAGCAGTTCGGGACGGTGGAGGTCTAGCACAGATACGCAGTATTTT	CASSSGRWRSSTDTQYF	TRBJ2-3	NA	TRBV28	NA
TGTGCCACCAAACTGGGGTATGGCTACACCTTC	CATKLGYGYTF	TRBJ1-2	NA	TRBV28	few
TGTGCCAGCAGTCCCGGACAGTCTATTTATGGCTACACCTTC	CASSPGQSIYGYTF	TRBJ1-2	NA	TRBV28	NA
TGTGCCAGTGCCCTAACTAGCTACTCCTACAATGAGCAGTTCTTC	CASALTSYSYNEQFF	TRBJ2-1	NA	TRBV19	few
TGTGCCAGCAGCCAATTAGATCCACGGTCTAACTATGGCTACACCTTC	CASSQLDPRSNYGYTF	TRBJ1-2	NA	TRBV11-2	NA
TGCGCCAGCAGCTCGAACGGGGTGGGCACTGAAGCTTTCTTT	CASSSNGVGTEAFF	TRBJ1-1	NA	TRBV5-1	NA
TGTGCCTGGGACAGGGACCTTTCGGCCCTCCACTTT	CAWDRDLSALHF	TRBJ1-6	TRBD1	TRBV30	few
TGTGCCAGCACTTTCTCCTGGGGGACTGAAGCTTTCTTT	CASTFSWGTEAFF	TRBJ1-1	NA	TRBV5-6	NA
TGTGCCAGCAGTTACGCGATTAGCGGTCACACCGGGGAGCTGTTTTTT	CASSYAISGHTGELFF	TRBJ2-2	NA	TRBV6-9	NA
TGTGCCAGCAGCTCAGGACGGCCTGAAGCTTTCTTT	CASSSGRPEAFF	TRBJ1-1	NA	TRBV7-9	large